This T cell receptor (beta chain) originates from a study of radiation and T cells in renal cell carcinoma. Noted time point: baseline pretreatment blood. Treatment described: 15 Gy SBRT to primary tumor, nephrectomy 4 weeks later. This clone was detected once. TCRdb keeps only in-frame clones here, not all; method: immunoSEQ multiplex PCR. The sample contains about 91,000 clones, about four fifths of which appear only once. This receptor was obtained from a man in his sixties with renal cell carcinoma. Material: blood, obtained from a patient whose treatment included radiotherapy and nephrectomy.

In nucleotides, the CDR3 is TGTGCCAGCAGCTTGTGGGGGAGCAGGGGGACCGGGGAGCTGTTTTTT. Translating it yields CASSLWGSRGTGELFF. The J gene is TRBJ2-2, the V gene TRBV13; 7 bases map to TRBD1. V shed 3 bases and J 5 bases; nucleotides not matched to a gene: 9. This CDR3 is 16 amino acids long. CDR1 and CDR2 from the germline V gene are PRHDT and FYEKMQ (reference sequence).